This TCR beta chain is drawn from a study of blood T cell repertoires in COVID-19 (dated by TCRdb to about 2020). About the study as a whole: Samples covering the acute and convalescent phases of COVID-19 were provided by collaborators in the United States, Italy and Spain. Where available, HLA class I and class II types were obtained from metadata supplied by the sample provider rather than from assay-based typing. The repertoires were made available in a free public database intended to serve as a resource for research on the immune response to SARS-CoV-2. The dataset comprised deeply sampled blood TCRbeta repertoires from subjects exposed to, actively infected with, or recovered from COVID-19. The samples were drawn from the first 160 participants of the ongoing ImmuneRACE study and from 1,254 subjects provided by 6 global collaborators. The material from the prospective study consisted of cDNA or gDNA derived from T cells, B-cell-depleted T cells, or PBMCs. A de-identified subject ID, COVID-19 status, age in years and sex were almost always included in the sample metadata.

Concerning this clone: Its antigen is currently not known. Base quality data are lacking; no much larger clone is found one base away.

One collaborating source in Seattle enrolled patients during active infection and followed them longitudinally through the course of disease. Collaborating institutions collected whole blood in K2EDTA tubes following their own protocols. For TCRbeta analysis, collaborators shipped samples in one of three forms: frozen whole blood, isolated PBMCs, or DNA extracted from either of those sample types. The CDR3 starts with the cysteine, ends with the phenylalanine, and has 15 residues. The only DNA kept is the CDR3, 45 bases in frame from the first base. Ends trimmed: V by 1 base, J by 8 bases; bases unmatched to a gene: 6. The germline V gene yields SGHAT for CDR1 and FQNNGV for CDR2. The immunoSEQ Assay, a bias-controlled multiplex PCR, was used to amplify TCRbeta CDR3 regions from genomic DNA. The original methods were these. Nucleated cell counts per sample were estimated from amplification of reference gene primers within the assay. To quantify the absolute abundance of each unique TCRbeta CDR3 rearrangement, sequence reads were collapsed and filtered. For each sample, productive Simpson clonality was calculated by taking the square root of Simpson's diversity index across productive rearrangements. Sourced from immuneACCESS, this table was stored by TCRdb with only in-frame sequences that have V and J called. A share of the clones is absent; for the studies checked, an unresolved V gene accounts for under half, and the remainder has no known explanation. V and J calls and clone size are given by that table; D and trimming were obtained from the DNA. The sample table holds about 370,000 clones, of which roughly nine tenths were seen once. Less than 3.5% of the sample belongs to the ten largest clones.

Results the study describes overall, beyond this receptor: How much clinical and demographic metadata was included differed by source and by participant, and the metadata was provided uncurated.

The sequenced sample consisted of peripheral blood. The chain couples TRBV11-2 to TRBJ2-1, and 9 junctional nucleotides match TRBD2. The sequence was collected from a woman aged 25 to 45 with COVID-19, enrolled during active disease. The CDR3 reads CASSLGASGADEQFF. The DNA sequence is given as TGTGCCAGCAGCTTAGGGGCTAGCGGGGCTGATGAGCAGTTCTTC.